A selection of T cell receptor beta chains follows, all from one sample in a study of cytomegalovirus exposure and HLA in healthy donors. Repertoires were generated with immunoSEQ multiplex PCR, while TCRdb's copy carries only in-frame clones and drops some. The sample contains around 130,000 clones, less than 85% of which appear only once. Material for sequencing was PBMCs. The receptors shown here come from a woman in her forties in good health and CMV-seropositive. Each CDR3 is given with its conserved first and last residue. The D gene is left open where the match is weak. Some rows mark clone size as missing; the rest say once, few, many or name a class of expanded clone.

TRBD2 few TRBV6-4 CASSVSGRVSDTQYF
. . TRBV5-1 CASSLKPPGQGLDEQFF
TRBD1 . TRBV27 CASRTHTGTGSSEQYF
. . TRBV4-3 CASSRIEGNEQFF
TRBD2 . TRBV15 CATSRGTSGRFHEQYF
. few TRBV5-1 CASSLSSVPPNTEAFF
TRBD1 . TRBV7-3 CASSRDRVTRGEEEKLFF
. . TRBV7-2 CASSLVGGTYNEQFF
. . TRBV7-9 CASSLSGLRTDTQYF
TRBD1 . TRBV4-3 CASSHDSTGALNTEAFF
. . TRBV9 CASSSMNTEAFF
. . TRBV19 CASSIRGGDTQYF
TRBD1 . TRBV6-4 CASIIHRGNTEAFF
TRBD1 few TRBV2 CASSERGQGTDTQYF
. . TRBV5-1 CASSFGESPPDTQYF
. . TRBV5-1 CASSLVAEPGETQYF
. once TRBV25-1 CASSAIGGSGNTIYF
TRBD1 . TRBV5-8 CASSLWTGATDTEAFF
. few TRBV14 CASSRRLTDTQYF
. . TRBV9 CASSPPGHSSGNTIYF
. . TRBV6-1 CASRARAGGGYTF
TRBD2 . TRBV6-5 CASRQGTSGTREQYF
. once TRBV7-2 CASSLPGGRQETQYF
TRBD1 . TRBV2 CASRALGQGNTEAFF
TRBD2 . TRBV11-2 CASSLAGTSYEQYF
. once TRBV28 CASRSGQLRNTEAFF
. few TRBV6-6 CASSQRDSSGNTIYF
. . TRBV2 CASIATTDTQYF
TRBD1 . TRBV6-1 CASNPRDRGTDTQYF
. . TRBV19 CASSIGVGRNYGYTF
TRBD1 . TRBV7-3 CASSATGGENYGYTF
. . TRBV7-3 CASSHKAGDTQYF
. . TRBV2 CASTGIYNSPLHF
. . TRBV28 CASRRSEGMNTEAFF
TRBD1 . TRBV5-1 CASSLAEGAYTEAFF
. . TRBV28 CASSINEKLFF
TRBD2 . TRBV5-1 CASSENPTSESYEQYF
. . TRBV2 CASSVRGTSSYNEQFF
TRBD2 . TRBV7-9 CASSSTSGGFQETQYF
TRBD1 once TRBV6-1 CASRERDREVVEAFF
. many TRBV10-3 CAISEGALSNQPQHF
. . TRBV4-2 CASSQEVRISSYEQYF
TRBD1 . TRBV19 CASSIGTGAYEQYF
TRBD2 few TRBV5-1 CASSPGTSGETQYF
TRBD1 . TRBV6-5 CASSLDRAGYGYTF
TRBD2 . TRBV29-1 CSVEKLGTSGGQETQYF
TRBD2 . TRBV2 CASSPPIAGGSNEQFF
TRBD1 once TRBV5-6 CASSLFGQGTYEQYF
TRBD2 . TRBV7-2 CASSSGTSGAYDYEQYF
. . TRBV7-9 CSSSRPGQSEQYF